This is a list of T cell receptor beta chains from one sample in a study of shared clonotypes between healthy human individuals. Clones were sequenced by immunoSEQ multiplex PCR, and TCRdb holds only the in-frame ones, with some missing. The data show 2 million to 2.5 million clones, approximately 95% seen once. The sample comprised naive CD4+ T cells sorted from blood. The source of these receptors is a young man in good health. CDR3s include the opening cysteine and the closing phenylalanine or tryptophan. D genes are given only for firm matches. Expanded clones get a size class; other rows say once, few or many, or leave the size out.

clone size	V gene	J gene	D gene	CDR3 DNA	CDR3 protein
.	TRBV18	TRBJ1-2	.	TGTGCCAGCTCACCACAGCCTCGCTATGGCTACACCTTC	CASSPQPRYGYTF
.	TRBV6-6	TRBJ1-4	TRBD1	TGTGCCAGCAGCCTAACCGGGACAGGGACTGAAAAACTGTTTTTT	CASSLTGTGTEKLFF
.	TRBV7-9	TRBJ1-2	.	TGTGCCAGCAGCTCCTCAAGAGGCTACACCTTC	CASSSSRGYTF
.	TRBV10-2	TRBJ1-6	.	TGCGCCAGCAAGGGTTTAGGACAGACATATAATTCACCCCTCCACTTT	CASKGLGQTYNSPLHF
.	TRBV18	TRBJ1-3	.	TGTGCCAGCTCACCCCCGTTCGTATCTGGAAACACCATATATTTT	CASSPPFVSGNTIYF
.	TRBV18	TRBJ2-2	.	TGTGCCAGCTCACCACCGTCCCCAACCGGGGAGCTGTTTTTT	CASSPPSPTGELFF
.	TRBV5-6	TRBJ2-3	.	TGTGCCAGCAGCTTCCCCTCAGGGGCCACAGATACGCAGTATTTT	CASSFPSGATDTQYF
.	TRBV5-4	TRBJ2-5	.	TGTGCCAGCAGCCGGAGGACATTCACTCAAGAGACCCAGTACTTC	CASSRRTFTQETQYF
once	TRBV7-9	TRBJ2-2	.	TGTGCCAGCAGCTTACCCACCGGGGAGCTGTTTTTT	CASSLPTGELFF
.	TRBV5-1	TRBJ2-1	TRBD2	TGCGCCAGCCCGGGGACTAGCGGGAGGACTACCCCCTCCAATGAGCAGTTCTTC	CASPGTSGRTTPSNEQFF
.	TRBV9	TRBJ2-3	.	TGTGCCAGCAGCGTAGCAGCGACACCCACAGATACGCAGTATTTT	CASSVAATPTDTQYF
.	TRBV10-3	TRBJ2-5	.	TGTGCCATCAGTGAGCCGGGCGAGACCCAGTACTTC	CAISEPGETQYF
once	TRBV30	TRBJ1-2	.	TGTGCCTGGAGCTCGGGGCCCTATGGCTACACCTTC	CAWSSGPYGYTF
.	TRBV27	TRBJ2-3	.	TGTGCCAGCAGTTTAAGCACAGATACGCAGTATTTT	CASSLSTDTQYF
.	TRBV9	TRBJ2-1	TRBD1	TGTGCCAGCAGCGAGCGACAGGGGCCCTACAATGAGCAGTTCTTC	CASSERQGPYNEQFF
few	TRBV5-1	TRBJ1-2	.	TGCGCCAGCAGCTCGGGCGAGAGGTCTAATGGCTACACCTTC	CASSSGERSNGYTF
.	TRBV6-5	TRBJ1-4	.	TGTGCCAGCAAGCCGGGACAAGCTAATGAAAAACTGTTTTTT	CASKPGQANEKLFF
.	TRBV29-1	TRBJ1-6	.	TGCAGCGCCCAGGACAGCCCAGGATCACCCCTCCACTTT	CSAQDSPGSPLHF
.	TRBV10-3	TRBJ2-4	.	TGTGCCATCAGTGAGTCAGTGGGCATTCAGTACTTC	CAISESVGIQYF
.	TRBV6-5	TRBJ1-2	.	TGTGCCAGCAGTTACTATACAGGGCAGGAATATGGCTACACCTTC	CASSYYTGQEYGYTF
.	TRBV15	TRBJ1-6	.	TGTGCCACCAGCAGAGTTTTGGCGATCTATAATTCACCCCTCCACTTT	CATSRVLAIYNSPLHF
.	TRBV5-4	TRBJ2-3	TRBD2	TGTGCCAGCAGCTTGGAACTAGCGGGAGTGGATACGCAGTATTTT	CASSLELAGVDTQYF
once	TRBV28	TRBJ1-2	TRBD1	TGTGCCAGCAGCCTGGGACAGGGGGCTGGGGGCTACACCTTC	CASSLGQGAGGYTF
.	TRBV4-3	TRBJ2-5	TRBD1	TGCGCCAGCAGCCAAGATCAGGGGGAGAGGGGAGAGACCCAGTACTTC	CASSQDQGERGETQYF
.	TRBV9	TRBJ1-3	.	TGTGCCAGCAGCGTACAAGGCAGGCCTGGAAACACCATATATTTT	CASSVQGRPGNTIYF
.	TRBV27	TRBJ1-1	TRBD1	TGTGCCAGCAGGGACAGGGGGCGCAGCCTTGAAGCTTTCTTT	CASRDRGRSLEAFF
.	TRBV2	TRBJ2-7	.	TGTGCCAGCAGTGAGGTGGGTCTGTGGGAGCAGTACTTC	CASSEVGLWEQYF